A selection of T cell receptor beta chains follows, all from one sample in a study of T-cell memory formation after mild COVID-19. TCRdb itself ran the 5' RACE reads through MiXCR, one entry per CDR3 protein. The sample lists 250,000 to 300,000 distinct CDR3 sequences, 15% to 20% seen once, with roughly 25% in the top ten. The sample was PBMCs or a T cell subset sorted from them (not recorded which). The source of these receptors is a man aged 18-30 years who had mild COVID-19 (a few samples of this study predate the infection). Cell type and time point are not known. Both conserved end residues are trimmed from each CDR3. Size tells how often a clone was seen (once, few, many) or the class of an expanded clone, and some rows leave it out.

clone_size	cdr3_length	j_call	v_call	cdr3_aa
few	10	TRBJ1-1	TRBV3-1	ASSVRDSGAF
NA	13	TRBJ2-7	TRBV6-2/TRBV6-3	ASIRRFYSSYEQY
NA	14	TRBJ1-2	TRBV20-1	SALTWDGGNFYGYT
few	13	TRBJ1-2	TRBV6-2/TRBV6-3	ASSPTTLGSYGYT
NA	13	TRBJ2-3	TRBV7-9	ASTPRAGPTDTQY
NA	13	TRBJ2-1	TRBV12-5	ASGLGTPSYNEQF
NA	12	TRBJ2-3	TRBV6-2/TRBV6-3	ASSYYRQGDTQY
many	12	TRBJ2-5	TRBV11-1	ASSATGTQETQY
few	12	TRBJ1-4	TRBV11-2	ASRPPGRGEKLF
few	14	TRBJ2-5	TRBV12-3/TRBV12-4	ASSPRTGRYQETQY
NA	12	TRBJ2-3	TRBV4-1	ASSPGLGADTQY
few	12	TRBJ1-5	TRBV2	ASSEWGGRQPQH
many	13	TRBJ1-6	TRBV7-2	ASSLGVTYNSPLH
NA	14	TRBJ2-2	TRBV7-9	ASSPLDLRGTGELF
NA	12	TRBJ2-5	TRBV28	ASRRQGGGETQY
NA	9	TRBJ2-1	TRBV12-3/TRBV12-4	ASSFQSEQF
few	9	TRBJ2-5	TRBV20-1	SARRGETQY
few	14	TRBJ2-1	TRBV5-6	ASSLFRGRYDNEQF
NA	14	TRBJ2-3	TRBV9	ASSVGGGSVTDTQY
NA	16	TRBJ2-1	TRBV4-3	ASSQAPGGLAAYNEQF
NA	14	TRBJ2-3	TRBV4-2	ASSQDPAGDTDTQY
few	14	TRBJ2-6	TRBV19	ASSRQGAIGANVLT
many	9	TRBJ2-1	TRBV6-5	ASSPGLREF
NA	13	TRBJ1-4	TRBV20-1	SARAGTGINEKLF
few	11	TRBJ1-6	TRBV12-3/TRBV12-4	ANSAGANSPLH
few	14	TRBJ2-5	TRBV28	ASSLPDGARQETQY
few	12	TRBJ2-1	TRBV7-2	ASSLVIQGNEQF
NA	12	TRBJ1-5	TRBV27	ASSPLGPNQPQH
NA	16	TRBJ2-1	TRBV7-3	ASSLVLAGGPGYNEQF
few	12	TRBJ1-1	TRBV2	ASSVGSPITEAF
NA	9	TRBJ1-1	TRBV6-2/TRBV6-3	ASSYYTEAF
NA	15	TRBJ1-5	TRBV4-3	ASSQGHSVPGNQPQH
few	16	TRBJ1-1	TRBV4-3	ASSQTSRDKWMNTEAF
few	13	TRBJ2-1	TRBV2	ASSEGGAGYNEQF
NA	10	TRBJ1-2	TRBV29-1	SVEWQGDGYT
NA	11	TRBJ2-2	TRBV6-2/TRBV6-3	ASSSRETGELF
NA	11	TRBJ2-2	TRBV7-7	ASSLDTAGELF
many	12	TRBJ2-5	TRBV5-1	ASSLASGDETQY
NA	12	TRBJ1-1	TRBV6-5	ASSAHGGYTEAF
few	14	TRBJ1-6	TRBV5-1	ASSLAGGGYNSPLH
few	10	TRBJ1-6	TRBV7-9	ASSAGELVLH
many	14	TRBJ2-1	TRBV4-1	ASSQTGASSYNEQF
few	15	TRBJ2-3	TRBV7-2	ASSQRGLAGSTDTQY
NA	8	TRBJ2-5	TRBV20-1	SASEETQY
NA	11	TRBJ1-2	TRBV29-1	SVIGERGEGYT
many	12	TRBJ2-2	TRBV6-4	ASSEKGGGGELF
NA	13	TRBJ2-1	TRBV7-9	ASSPPGAEYNEQF
few	9	TRBJ2-7	TRBV25-1	ASSEFYEQY
NA	12	TRBJ2-3	TRBV9	ASSASGWEDTQY
NA	14	TRBJ1-1	TRBV12-3/TRBV12-4	ASSWTGAPRVAEAF
many	12	TRBJ1-1	TRBV6-6	ASSSHAGNTEAF
few	12	TRBJ2-5	TRBV10-3	AIRSSGGDETQY
NA	10	TRBJ1-1	TRBV29-1	SVRGGDTEAF
medium-sized	12	TRBJ2-5	TRBV5-1	ASSLYGGQETQY
few	11	TRBJ1-2	TRBV29-1	SVGHQNNYGYT